This TCR beta chain derives from a study of blood T cell repertoires in COVID-19 (dated by TCRdb to 2020 to 2022). In terms of the full investigation: Samples covering the acute and convalescent phases of COVID-19 were provided by collaborators in the United States, Italy and Spain. Nearly every sample came with metadata listing a de-identified subject ID, COVID-19 status, age in years and sex. Samples were obtained from the ongoing ImmuneRACE study (first 160 participants) and from 950 to 1,500 subjects provided by 6 global collaborators. The dataset comprised deeply sampled blood TCRbeta repertoires from subjects exposed to, actively infected with, or recovered from COVID-19. A freely available public database, intended as a resource for researchers studying the immune response to SARS-CoV-2, is where the repertoires were released. The prospective study material was composed of cDNA or gDNA derived from T cells, B-cell-depleted T cells, or PBMCs. Where HLA class I and class II types were available, the types were taken from metadata supplied by the sample provider, not from assay-based typing.

Each collaborating institution followed its own protocols to collect whole blood in K2EDTA tubes. For TCRbeta analysis, collaborator samples were shipped as frozen whole blood, as isolated PBMCs, or as DNA extracted from either sample type. The paper's findings and limits, for the study overall: The amount of clinical and demographic metadata varied by source and participant and was provided uncurated.

CDR1 and CDR2 were assigned from the germline V gene as SNHLY and FYNNEI. At the junction V is shortened by 3 bases and J by 11 bases, with 14 bases in between. The CDR3 runs 12 amino acids, cysteine and phenylalanine included. The CDR3 DNA has 36 bases and is translated from base 1. This clone was seen at least ten times. This receptor's antigen is unknown. Within one base of it there is no much larger clone, and no base qualities were kept. TCRbeta CDR3 regions were amplified from genomic DNA using the immunoSEQ Assay, a bias-controlled multiplex PCR. The paper's processing steps were these. Within the assay, amplification of reference gene primers was used to estimate how many nucleated cells each sample contained. To quantify the absolute abundance of each unique TCRbeta CDR3 rearrangement, sequence reads were collapsed and filtered. For each sample, productive Simpson clonality was calculated as the square root of Simpson's diversity index over productive rearrangements. TCRdb obtained this table from immuneACCESS and retained in-frame rearrangements with V and J assigned. These tables miss some clones; where compared with another copy, unresolved V genes account for less than half of the shortfall, and the remainder is unexplained. Clonal size and the V and J genes are those of that table, whereas D and trimming came from the DNA. The sample yields some 310,000 clones; roughly 84% were counted once. The top ten constitute 1% of the sample.

Sequenced input: peripheral blood. The chain is encoded by TRBV2 joined to TRBJ2-7, and the D gene may be TRBD1, 5 bases matching. The origin of this receptor is a man in his fifties or sixties with active or convalescent COVID-19. Here the CDR3 is given as CASSDVQGAKYF. The DNA reads as follows: TGTGCCAGCAGTGACGTCCAGGGCGCGAAGTACTTC.